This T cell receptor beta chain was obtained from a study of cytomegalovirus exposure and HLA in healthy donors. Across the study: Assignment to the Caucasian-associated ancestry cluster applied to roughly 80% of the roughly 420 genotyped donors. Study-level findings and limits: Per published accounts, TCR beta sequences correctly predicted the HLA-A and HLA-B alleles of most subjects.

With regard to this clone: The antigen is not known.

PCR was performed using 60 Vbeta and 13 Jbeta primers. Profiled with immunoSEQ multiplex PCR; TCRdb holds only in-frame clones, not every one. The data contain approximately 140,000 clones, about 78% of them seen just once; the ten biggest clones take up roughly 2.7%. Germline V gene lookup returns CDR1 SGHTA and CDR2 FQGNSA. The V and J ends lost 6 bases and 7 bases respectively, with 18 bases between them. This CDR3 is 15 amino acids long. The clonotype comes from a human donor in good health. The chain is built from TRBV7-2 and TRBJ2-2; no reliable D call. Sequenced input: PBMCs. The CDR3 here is CASSITHTSIGELFF. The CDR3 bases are TGTGCCAGCAGTATTACCCATACAAGTATCGGGGAGCTGTTTTTT. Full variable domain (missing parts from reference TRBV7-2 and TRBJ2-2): GAGVSQSPSNKVTEKGKDVELRCDPISGHTALYWYRQSLGQGLEFLIYFQGNSAPDKSGLPSDRFSAERTGGSVSTLTIQRTQQEDSAVYLCASSITHTSIGELFFGEGSRLTVL.